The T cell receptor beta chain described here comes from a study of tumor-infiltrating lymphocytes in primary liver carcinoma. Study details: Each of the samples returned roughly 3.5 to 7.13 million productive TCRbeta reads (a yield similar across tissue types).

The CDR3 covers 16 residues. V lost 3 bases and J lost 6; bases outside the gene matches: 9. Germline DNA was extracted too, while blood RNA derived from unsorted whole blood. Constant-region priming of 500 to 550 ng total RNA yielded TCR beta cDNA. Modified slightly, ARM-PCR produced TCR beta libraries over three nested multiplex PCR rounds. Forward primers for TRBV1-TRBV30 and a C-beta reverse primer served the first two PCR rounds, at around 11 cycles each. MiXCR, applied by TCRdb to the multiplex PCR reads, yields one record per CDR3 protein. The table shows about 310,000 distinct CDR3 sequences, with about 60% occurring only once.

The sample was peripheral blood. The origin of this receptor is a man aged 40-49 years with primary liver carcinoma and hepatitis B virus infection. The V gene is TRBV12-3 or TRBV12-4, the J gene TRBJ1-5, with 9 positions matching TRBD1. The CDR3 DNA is TGTGCCAGCAGTTTTGTAGGGGGACAGGGAAGTCAGCCCCAGCATTTT. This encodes CASSFVGGQGSQPQHF.